These T cell receptor beta chains were read from a single sample in a study of T cell responses to AZD1222 COVID-19 vaccine. Produced via immunoSEQ multiplex PCR; TCRdb's table is partial and in-frame only. The sample includes 200,000 or so clones, almost 95% of them seen just once. This material consisted of peripheral blood, taken on day 0 of AZD1222 vaccination. Source of these receptors: an adult in good health. Each CDR3 is given with its conserved first and last residue. A D gene is named only where the DNA matches it firmly. Clone size is not always given. Where it is, it says once, few, many or a class for expanded clones.

. . TRBJ2-1 TRBV5-1 CASSQDAGYNEQFF TGCGCCAGCAGTCAGGATGCGGGCTACAATGAGCAGTTCTTC
TRBD1 few TRBJ1-4 TRBV4-1 CASRPITGTGTEKLFF TGCGCCAGCAGACCTATAACCGGGACAGGGACCGAAAAACTGTTTTTT
. . TRBJ2-3 TRBV5-8 CASSLAFGAPDTQYF TGTGCCAGCAGCTTGGCCTTTGGGGCCCCAGATACGCAGTATTTT
. . TRBJ2-1 TRBV7-2 CASSLPLYNEQFF TGTGCCAGCAGCTTGCCACTTTACAATGAGCAGTTCTTC
. . TRBJ1-5 TRBV6-5 CASRSGEGNQPQHF TGTGCCAGCCGCTCGGGGGAGGGCAATCAGCCCCAGCATTTT
TRBD1 . TRBJ2-7 TRBV28 CASSRAQGAGEQYF TGTGCCAGCAGTCGCGCACAGGGGGCGGGGGAGCAGTACTTC
. . TRBJ1-1 TRBV6-7 CASSSRMDTEAFF TGTGCCAGCAGTTCTAGGATGGACACTGAAGCTTTCTTT
TRBD1 . TRBJ1-1 TRBV30 CACRTGRNTEAFF TGTGCCTGTAGGACAGGGAGGAACACTGAAGCTTTCTTT
. . TRBJ1-3 TRBV24-1 CATSDYSTIRPEESGNTIYF TGTGCCACCAGTGATTACTCTACAATTCGTCCGGAGGAATCTGGAAACACCATATATTTT
. . TRBJ1-1 TRBV29-1 CSVGSGNPEAFF TGCAGCGTTGGGTCTGGTAATCCTGAAGCTTTCTTT
. . TRBJ2-7 TRBV7-2 CASSPPFGYEQYF TGTGCCAGCAGCCCCCCTTTCGGCTACGAGCAGTACTTC
. . TRBJ1-2 TRBV7-9 CASSRNNYGYTF TGTGCCAGCAGCAGAAATAACTATGGCTACACCTTC
. medium-sized TRBJ2-1 TRBV11-2 CASSFWGTSRDEQFF TGTGCCAGCAGCTTTTGGGGTACCTCGAGGGATGAGCAGTTCTTC
. few TRBJ2-7 TRBV4-2 CASSQKTGSEQYF TGTGCCAGCAGCCAGAAGACAGGTTCCGAGCAGTACTTC
. . TRBJ1-2 TRBV25-1 CASSRYGYTF TGTGCCAGCAGTCGCTATGGCTACACCTTC
TRBD1 . TRBJ2-1 TRBV18 CASSETGDEQFF TGTGCCAGCTCTGAAACAGGGGATGAGCAGTTCTTC
. . TRBJ2-2 TRBV29-1 CSANLAAAGELFF TGCAGCGCCAATCTGGCAGCAGCCGGGGAGCTGTTTTTT
. . TRBJ2-3 TRBV9 CASSVDAVQDTQYF TGTGCCAGCAGCGTAGATGCGGTACAAGATACGCAGTATTTT
. . TRBJ1-2 TRBV28 CASSLLASSDYDGYTF TGTGCCAGCAGTTTATTGGCATCTAGTGACTATGATGGCTACACCTTC
TRBD1 . TRBJ1-1 TRBV18 CASSPNRGQEAFF TGTGCCAGCTCACCAAACAGGGGGCAAGAAGCTTTCTTT
. few TRBJ2-7 TRBV6-5 CAVSDRPSYEQYF TGTGCAGTCAGCGACAGGCCGTCCTACGAGCAGTACTTC
TRBD1 once TRBJ1-1 TRBV5-1 CASTWGTGTANTEAFF TGCGCCAGCACCTGGGGCACCGGGACAGCCAACACTGAAGCTTTCTTT
. . TRBJ1-2 TRBV28 CASSPYRVAYGYTF TGTGCCAGCAGCCCTTACAGGGTCGCCTATGGCTACACCTTC
. . TRBJ1-1 TRBV19 CASRGELNTEAFF TGTGCCAGTAGGGGTGAATTGAACACTGAAGCTTTCTTT
. . TRBJ2-1 TRBV29-1 CSVQGREQFF TGCAGCGTTCAAGGTCGCGAGCAGTTCTTC
. . TRBJ2-7 TRBV28 CASSSLLRSSYEQYF TGTGCCAGCAGTTCCCTGCTCCGGAGCTCCTACGAGCAGTACTTC